The T cell receptor (beta chain) described here comes from a study of T cells in Graves' hyperthyroidism and ophthalmopathy. The CDR3 regions of TCR beta were amplified from RNA transcripts. Carried out on the TCR CDR3, a first-round RT-PCR used the HTBI primer set. In TCRdb, the multiplex PCR reads were re-called with MiXCR into one record per CDR3 protein. The sample has some 570,000 distinct CDR3 sequences, 14% seen once. In its sample, this clonotype was seen many times. The CDR3 contains 15 residues. V lost 4 bases and J lost 5, with 17 bases in between. Germline loops: CDR1 SGHTA, CDR2 FQGNSA. The specimen was blood. This chain connects TRBV7-2 to TRBJ2-5; D is tentatively TRBD1 or TRBD2 (5 bases each). The clonotype originates from a woman between 18 and 30 years old with Graves' ophthalmopathy. CDR3 protein: CASSSGTRRGETQYF. The CDR3 coding sequence is TGTGCCAGCAGCTCCGGGACCCGACGAGGGGAGACCCAGTACTTC.